These 26 T cell receptor beta chains came from one sample sequenced in a study of early T cells in non-severe SARS-CoV-2 infection. A single record per CDR3 protein comes from TCRdb applying MiXCR to the 5' RACE reads. The sample carries approximately 88,000 distinct CDR3 sequences, roughly 13% recorded once. The material sequenced was whole blood. Receptors originate from an adult who was a healthcare worker with PCR-confirmed SARS-CoV-2 infection or an uninfected control (not recorded which).

There are many counts of this clonotype. The chain links TRBV20-1 to TRBJ2-7; D is undetermined. Trimming took 1 base from V and 0 from J, leaving 10 bases between them. CDR1 is DFQATT, CDR2 SNEGSKA, per germline (reference sequence). The CDR3 loop spans 14 amino acids. The CDR3 protein is CSARVRLRSYEQYF. CDR3 nucleotides: TGCAGTGCTAGAGTCAGACTCCGCTCCTACGAGCAGTACTTC.

The V gene is TRBV6-1, the J gene TRBJ2-5; tentative D call: TRBD1 (6 bases). The CDR3 totals 13 residues. Germline V gene lookup returns CDR1 MNHNS and CDR2 SASEGT. Trimming pared 1 base from V and 4 bases from J, leaving 7 bases between. For the CDR3, the DNA is TGTGCCAGCAGTGAAGTCAGGGGAGAGACCCAGTACTTC. Translation: CASSEVRGETQYF.

This clonotype was seen more than once but under ten times. The chain joins TRBV12-3 or TRBV12-4 to TRBJ2-5; D possibly corresponds to TRBD2 (6 bases). The V gene lost 0 bases and the J gene lost 1 base, with 12 bases spanning the gap. This CDR3 region has 16 residues. CDR3 amino acids: CASSLAGAGTQETQYF. The CDR3 region has the DNA TGTGCCAGCAGTTTAGCCGGGGCGGGGACCCAAGAGACCCAGTACTTC.

Ten or more counts support this clonotype. The chain carries TRBV7-2 and TRBJ2-7, with 9 bases aligning to TRBD1. This CDR3 has 14 residues. Trimming removed 7 bases from V and 2 bases from J; junction bases left unmatched: 6. In germline, CDR1 is SGHTA, CDR2 FQGNSA. The CDR3 nucleotides read TGTGCCAGCACCCCGGGACAGGGCGCCTACGAGCAGTACTTC. Protein sequence: CASTPGQGAYEQYF. Variable domain in full (rest from reference TRBV7-2 and TRBJ2-7): GAGVSQSPSNKVTEKGKDVELRCDPISGHTALYWYRQSLGQGLEFLIYFQGNSAPDKSGLPSDRFSAERTGGSVSTLTIQRTQQEDSAVYLCASTPGQGAYEQYFGPGTRLTVT.

Regarding this clonotype: This may arise from a read error, as a much more abundant clone is one base away. The chain couples TRBV13 to TRBJ2-7; D is ambiguous. The CDR3 runs to 13 residues. Germline CDR1 is PRHDT and CDR2 is FYEKMQ (reference sequence). The CDR3 protein is CASSLRGSYDQYF. In nucleotides, the CDR3 is TGTGCCAGCAGCTTACGAGGTTCCTACGACCAGTACTTC.

This clonotype was recorded many times. This sequence joins TRBV9 and TRBJ2-1; TRBD2 agrees at 10 bases. With 0 bases clipped from V and 5 bases from J, the junction kept 8 bases outside the gene matches. The CDR3 length is 17 residues. Per germline, CDR1 SGDLS and CDR2 YYNGEE. The CDR3 nucleotides read TGTGCCAGCAGCGTAGGGTCCCTAGCGGGGGCTAACAATGAGCAGTTCTTC. Its translation is CASSVGSLAGANNEQFF. The full variable domain, in which reference TRBV9 and TRBJ2-1 provide the parts outside the CDR3, is DSGVTQTPKHLITATGQRVTLRCSPRSGDLSVYWYQQSLDQGLQFLIQYYNGEERAKGNILERFSAQQFPDLHSELNLSSLELGDSALYFCASSVGSLAGANNEQFFGPGTRLTVL.

The J gene is TRBJ1-2, the V gene TRBV6-5; TRBD1 aligns across 9 bases. V lost 5 bases, J lost 6 bases, and 4 bases stayed unmatched. The germline CDR1 and CDR2 sequences are MNHEY and SVGAGI. The CDR3 is made up of 13 amino acids. CDR3 residues: CASSQQGANGYTF. The CDR3 region has the DNA TGTGCCAGCAGTCAACAGGGGGCAAATGGCTACACCTTC.

This clonotype was counted ten times or more. V usage is TRBV25-1 and J usage is TRBJ1-1; the match to TRBD1 covers 10 bases. Germline assignment: CDR1 MGHDK and CDR2 SYGVNS. The J segment lost 7 bases and the V segment lost 7 bases, leaving 12 bases of the junction unmatched. This CDR3 region has 15 residues. The CDR3 reads CASMTGGLVGLEAFF. The CDR3 nucleotides read TGTGCCAGCATGACAGGGGGCCTCGTAGGTCTTGAAGCTTTCTTT.

Turning to this clonotype: This clone may be a read error of a much larger clone one base away. The CDR3 carries no conserved terminal phenylalanine or tryptophan, so it likely arises from a read error. The CDR3 DNA follows: TGTGCCAGCAGTTTATCTGCCCAAGAGACCCAGTACTCC. Its protein is CASSLSAQETQYS. V gene TRBV27 combines with J gene TRBJ2-5; D remains unclear. The CDR3 contains 13 residues. V shed 0 bases and J shed 1 base, with 3 bases lying between them. Germline lookup yields CDR1 MNHEY and CDR2 SMNVEV (reference sequence).

This clonotype showed up just a few times. J is TRBJ2-1 and V is TRBV9; 7 bases line up with TRBD1. The CDR3 extends over 15 amino acids. Unmatched junction bases numbered 4, after V lost 4 bases and J lost 0 bases. The germline V gene has CDR1 SGDLS and CDR2 YYNGEE. Here the CDR3 DNA reads TGTGCCAGCAGCCTCAGGGACAGCTCCTACAATGAGCAGTTCTTC. Its translation is CASSLRDSSYNEQFF.

This clonotype turned up a few times. V and J are TRBV28 and TRBJ2-5; D possibly corresponds to TRBD1 (6 bases). The CDR3 consists of 15 residues. The germline CDR1 and CDR2 sequences are MDHEN and SYDVKM. Trimming removed 6 bases at V and 3 bases at J, with 17 bases between. The CDR3 DNA follows: TGTGCCAGCAGCTTGATGACAGGAGCAAAAGAGACCCAGTACTTC. This codes for CASSLMTGAKETQYF.

V gene TRBV7-2 combines with J gene TRBJ2-7, with D tentatively TRBD1 (5 bases). The germline gives CDR1 SGHTA, CDR2 FQGNSA. The CDR3 runs to 11 residues. V dropped 5 bases and J dropped 9 bases, with 11 bases sitting between them. The CDR3 region has the DNA TGTGCCAGCAGCCAGGGTGGTCGGCAGTACTTC. Residues: CASSQGGRQYF.

This clonotype was seen more than once but under ten times. The chain is built from TRBV20-1 and TRBJ2-3; 8 positions match TRBD2. The CDR3 runs to 14 residues. The germline V gene encodes CDR1 DFQATT and CDR2 SNEGSKA (reference sequence). J lost 5 bases, V lost 6 bases, and 10 bases had no gene match. The CDR3 region is CSATRGALVDTQYF. In DNA form, the CDR3 reads TGCAGTGCCACGCGGGGGGCCCTCGTAGATACGCAGTATTTT.

This clonotype was detected many times. The chain combines TRBV11-2 with TRBJ2-3; D is possibly TRBD1 (6 bases). This CDR3 spans 17 amino acids. V was pared by 6 bases and J by 2 bases, with 21 bases between. Germline V gives CDR1 SGHAT, CDR2 FQNNGV. For the CDR3, the DNA is TGTGCCAGCAGTAAACCCCAGGGGTTCCGGACCACAGATACGCAGTATTTT. Translated, it gives CASSKPQGFRTTDTQYF.

This clonotype was observed at least ten times. The gene calls are TRBV6-5 and TRBJ2-3; 7 bases fit TRBD2. V shed 5 bases and J 2 bases; nucleotides not matched to a gene: 10. This CDR3 contains 16 residues. The germline CDR1 and CDR2 sequences are MNHEY and SVGAGI. The CDR3: CASSIGRGDLTDTQYF. The CDR3 DNA sequence: TGTGCCAGCAGTATCGGACGGGGGGACCTCACAGATACGCAGTATTTT.

Ten or more counts support this clonotype. As DNA, the CDR3 is TGCAGTGCAGACGGGGGGGACGAGACCCAGTACTTC. It encodes CSADGGDETQYF. The V and J genes are TRBV20-1 and TRBJ2-5; 8 bases are shared with TRBD2. The trim removed 6 bases at V and 5 bases at J, leaving 5 bases unmatched. The CDR3 is 12 amino acids. Per germline, CDR1 DFQATT and CDR2 SNEGSKA (reference sequence).

In this sample, this clonotype turned up a few times. J is TRBJ2-5 and V is TRBV19, with D perhaps TRBD1 (6 bases). Trimming took off 6 bases at V and 2 bases at J, with 22 bases between the two ends. In germline, CDR1 is LNHDA, CDR2 SQIVND (reference sequence). The CDR3 has 17 residues. The CDR3 reads CASSNTGTLIRQETQYF. The DNA of the CDR3 is TGTGCCAGTAGCAATACCGGGACACTTATACGACAAGAGACCCAGTACTTC.

This clonotype was seen more than once but under ten times. This chain uses TRBV4-2 with TRBJ2-5; no clear D gene. V was cut by 4 bases and J by 1 base, with 19 bases left in between. CDR3 size: 17 residues. Germline loops: CDR1 LGHNA, CDR2 YNFKEQ. CDR3 loop: CASSPAISVVGQETQYF. CDR3 DNA: TGTGCCAGCAGCCCGGCTATAAGTGTGGTGGGCCAAGAGACCCAGTACTTC.

In this sample, this clonotype turned up once. A much larger clone differs by one base, so this may be a read error. This chain connects TRBV27 to TRBJ1-5, with D possibly TRBD1 on 6 matching bases. Per germline, CDR1 MNHEY and CDR2 SMNVEV (reference sequence). The CDR3 runs to 14 residues. This CDR3 reads CTSSAGTTFSPQHF. The CDR3 bases are TGTACCAGCAGCGCCGGGACAACCTTCTCGCCCCAGCATTTT.

V and J are TRBV6-1 and TRBJ2-1; D not resolved. CDR1 and CDR2 (germline): MNHNS, SASEGT. With 6 bases removed from V and 4 bases from J, the gap between germline ends came to 10 bases. CDR3 length: 13 amino acids. CDR3 sequence (DNA): TGTGCCAGCAGCGCCGCGGAGTACAATGAGCAGTTCTTC. Translation: CASSAAEYNEQFF.

This clonotype was counted a few times. This rearrangement joins TRBV6-1 to TRBJ1-1; 8 bases align to TRBD1. This CDR3 region has 14 residues. Germline V lookup: CDR1 MNHNS, CDR2 SASEGT. V shed 6 bases and J 5 bases; nucleotides not matched to a gene: 8. CDR3 protein: CASRVGQDATEAFF. DNA for the CDR3: TGTGCCAGCAGGGTGGGACAGGACGCAACTGAAGCTTTCTTT.

This chain links TRBV7-2 with TRBJ2-5; TRBD2 aligns across 10 bases. The length of the CDR3 is 16 residues. Germline assignment: CDR1 SGHTA and CDR2 FQGNSA. J lost 3 bases, V lost 3 bases, and 7 bases had no gene match. CDR3 DNA: TGTGCCAGCAGCTTCGACCTCACTAGCGGGGAAGAGACCCAGTACTTC. Protein: CASSFDLTSGEETQYF.

The chain joins TRBV6-6 to TRBJ2-7; 12 bases fit TRBD1. The CDR3 runs to 15 residues. The germline V gene has CDR1 MNHNY and CDR2 SVGAGI (reference sequence). The ends lost 6 bases at V and 5 bases at J; junction bases unmatched: 8. CDR3: CASSPRDRGLNEQYF. The CDR3 nucleotides read TGTGCCAGCAGCCCTCGGGACAGGGGGCTGAACGAGCAGTACTTC.

This clonotype showed up just a few times. The CDR3 ends on some other residue instead of the conserved phenylalanine or tryptophan, so this is likely a read error. Because the CDR3's place on the DNA is in doubt, the DNA is left out and the CDR3 is given as listed by TCRdb. The chain has TRBV7-9 and TRBJ2-4. Germline V gene data show CDR1 as SEHNR and CDR2 as FQNEAQ (reference sequence). The CDR3 is made up of 11 amino acids, end residues included. The CDR3: CASSLGGSFLV.

This clonotype has ten or more counts. The chain recombines TRBV6-5 with TRBJ1-2, with D perhaps matching TRBD1 (5 bases). CDR1 and CDR2 (germline): MNHEY, SVGAGI. The CDR3 is made up of 16 amino acids. The germline V and J ends were trimmed by 3 bases and 5 bases, with 19 bases remaining between them. CDR3 sequence: CASSYTNRAWGYGYTF. The DNA for the CDR3 is TGTGCCAGCAGTTATACCAACCGGGCCTGGGGGTATGGCTACACCTTC.

This chain connects TRBV20-1 to TRBJ2-3; 10 positions agree with TRBD2. Germline-derived CDR1 and CDR2 are DFQATT and SNEGSKA (reference sequence). J was trimmed by 5 bases and V by 2 bases; bases with no gene match: 7. The CDR3 extends over 15 amino acids. CDR3 nucleotide sequence: TGCAGTGCTAGAAGGGCTAGCGGGGGTGGAGATACGCAGTATTTT. It translates to CSARRASGGGDTQYF.